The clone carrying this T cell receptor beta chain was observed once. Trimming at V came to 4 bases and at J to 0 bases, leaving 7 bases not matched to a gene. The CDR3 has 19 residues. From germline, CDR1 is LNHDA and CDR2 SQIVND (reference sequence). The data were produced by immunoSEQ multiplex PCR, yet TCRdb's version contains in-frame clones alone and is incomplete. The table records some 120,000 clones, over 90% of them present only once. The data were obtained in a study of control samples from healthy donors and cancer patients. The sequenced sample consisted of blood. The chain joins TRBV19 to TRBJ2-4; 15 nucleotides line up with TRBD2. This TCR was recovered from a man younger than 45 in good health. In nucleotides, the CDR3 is TGTGCCAGTAGTACTAGGACTAGCGGGGGGGCACTAGCCAAAAACATTCAGTACTTC. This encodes CASSTRTSGGALAKNIQYF.